This TCR beta chain is from a study of cytomegalovirus exposure and HLA in healthy donors. The donors were members of the validation cohort, which comprised roughly 120 subjects and was separate from the first cohort of fewer than 700 subjects. V dropped 2 bases and J dropped 10 bases, with 18 bases sitting between them. Germline V gene lookup returns CDR1 SEHNR and CDR2 FQNEAQ (reference sequence). The length of the CDR3 is 16 residues. Only in-frame clones appear in the TCRdb table, and some are missing; sequencing was by immunoSEQ multiplex PCR. The sample shows around 170,000 clones, more than 75% of them seen only once.

The genes are TRBV7-9 and TRBJ1-6, with D uncertain. The TCR comes from a man between 18 and 35 years old in good health and CMV-seronegative. The sample was PBMCs. CDR3 in amino acids: CASSLFSSTSGSPLHF. In nucleotides, the CDR3 is TGTGCCAGCAGCTTATTTTCTTCGACTAGTGGATCACCCCTCCACTTT.